The clone carrying this TCR beta chain is classed as medium-sized by frequency. The data originate from a study of CXCR3-negative and CXCR3-positive naive CD8 T cells. Each CD8+ T cell subset was flow-sorted in triplicate. Every sort contained approximately 300,000 cells. The CDR3 covers 14 residues. It was by 5' RACE with UMI labels that the TRB cDNA libraries were prepared. Reanalyzing the 5' RACE reads, TCRdb keeps one entry per CDR3 protein, without DNA. This sample's clone table lists 37,000 or so distinct CDR3 sequences. Sample: memory CD8+ T cells from blood. The chain uses TRBV21-1 and TRBJ2-7; TCRdb's assignment of TRBD1 cannot be checked, as there is no DNA. TRBV21-1 constitutes a pseudogene. This sequence originates from a human donor in good health. Some clones in this sample may be carry-over from other donors' samples. The CDR3 loop is CASSKVGQSYEQYF.